This TCR beta chain was found in a study of T cell responses to AZD1222 COVID-19 vaccine listed by TCRdb under 2021. For context, the study as a whole: A total of about 240 trial participants underwent TCR sequencing, of whom around 200 received two doses of AZD1222 and some 25 received two doses of the MenACWY control vaccine. Trial participants were enrolled by age into subgroups of 18-55, 56-69 and 70-plus years, and roughly 150, 30 and 60 TCR-sequenced participants, respectively, were included in these subgroups.

A remark on this clone: Its antigen remains unidentified. No much larger clone exists at a distance of one base, and base qualities are not known.

The time point label on this specimen signifies: baseline before first vaccination. This sample's treatment or condition label indicates: meningococcal conjugate vaccine given as trial control. The vaccinee samples were drawn from two UK trials, COV001 and COV002, one of which was a single-blind randomized controlled phase 2/3 trial testing AZD1222 (ChAdOx1 nCoV-19) in healthy adults. For TCRbeta chain sequencing, PBMC samples from trial participants were taken at day 0 and at day 28 after the second dose. Broad study findings and their caveats: A significant rise in spike-specific TCR breadth and depth was observed after two AZD1222 doses relative to day 0 and relative to MenACWY recipients. Participants were mostly white British and included more females than males, and it was suggested by the authors that clonal diversity may have been underestimated. The vaccine-associated CD4 TCRs covered the entire spike protein, and the dominant responses fell in regions 160-218 and 743-854. In the small 56-69-year group, the increase in depth fell short of significance, most likely because of low power. Conclusions about previously exposed vaccinees are limited because only a handful of AZD1222 recipients were SARS-CoV-2 seropositive at baseline. Epitopes outside the regions mutated in the B.1.351 and B.1.1.7 variants were reportedly recognized by nearly half of the unique spike-specific TCRs. Because no samples from the day 14 peak response were available, repertoires could be characterized only after the peak T cell response.

CDR1 and CDR2 were assigned from the germline V gene as MNHEY and SVGAGI. V trim: 5 bases; J trim: 8 bases; unmatched bases: 5. The CDR3 spans 15 residues, from the cysteine through the phenylalanine. Of the read, only the CDR3 DNA is kept; its 45 bases are in frame from base 1. The CDR3 regions of human TCRbeta chains were subjected to immunosequencing. In the paper's pipeline: TCRs in the repertoires were compared against a reference library of SARS-CoV-2-specific TCRs that had been generated with the MIRA antigen-specificity platform. Breadth was defined as the fraction of unique TCRs that were SARS-CoV-2-associated. Depth was defined as the fraction of total T cells that were SARS-CoV-2-associated. Using the MIRA data, each spike-specific TCR was mapped to the spike region that the TCR reacts to and placed in a CD4 or CD8 class. Log10-transformed breadth and depth values were compared by one-way ANOVA with Sidak's multiple comparisons tests. The source is immuneACCESS, and TCRdb retained only in-frame sequences with V and J called. Part of the clones is not carried over; for the studies checked, unresolved V genes explain less than half of this, and the remainder is unexplained. The V and J calls and clone size were taken over from that table, and D and trimming were inferred from the DNA. Recorded for this sample are tens of thousands of clones; around 90% of them occurred a single time. The ten largest clones represent about 4.8% of the sample.

Material: peripheral blood, obtained on day 0 of MenACWY control vaccination. The receptor chain draws on TRBV6-5 and TRBJ2-1; 14 of the junction bases match TRBD2. The receptor was derived from an adult in good health. CDR3 sequence: CASSPGTSGGYEQFF. In nucleotide form, the sequence is TGTGCCAGCAGTCCTGGGACTAGCGGGGGCTATGAGCAGTTCTTC.